The clone carrying this T cell receptor beta chain was counted only a few times. Its antigen is currently unknown. One entry per CDR3 protein, called by TCRdb with MiXCR from the 5' RACE reads. The sample lists roughly 510,000 distinct CDR3 sequences; 17% were seen once. This specimen comes from a study of T-cell memory formation after mild COVID-19. Whole-study results and caveats: Among clones contracting day 15 to 85, CD4/CD8 was balanced, whereas later expanders leaned CD4+.

Sequencing used PBMCs or a T cell subset sorted from them (not recorded which). The TCR was taken from an adult woman who had mild COVID-19 (a few samples of this study predate the infection). Cell type and time point are not known.

CDR3 loop: CSARDRKAYEQYF. DNA for the CDR3: TGCAGTGCTAGAGATCGGAAGGCCTACGAGCAGTACTTC. This sequence joins TRBV20-1 and TRBJ2-7; D unclear. Looked up from germline, CDR1 is DFQATT and CDR2 is SNEGSKA (reference sequence). This CDR3 has 13 residues. V lost 0 bases and J 2 bases, leaving 8 bases between the germline ends.